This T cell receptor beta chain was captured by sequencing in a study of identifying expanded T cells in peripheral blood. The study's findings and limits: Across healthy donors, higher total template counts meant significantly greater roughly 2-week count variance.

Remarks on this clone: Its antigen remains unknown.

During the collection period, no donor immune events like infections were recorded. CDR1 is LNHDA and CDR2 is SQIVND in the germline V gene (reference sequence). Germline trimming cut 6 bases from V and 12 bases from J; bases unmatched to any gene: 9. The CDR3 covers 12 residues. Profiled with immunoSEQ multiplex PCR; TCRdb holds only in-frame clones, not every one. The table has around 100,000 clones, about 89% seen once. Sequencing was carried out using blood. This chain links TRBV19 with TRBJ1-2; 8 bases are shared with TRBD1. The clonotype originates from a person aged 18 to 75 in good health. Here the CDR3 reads CASSFSQGADTF. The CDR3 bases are TGTGCCAGTAGCTTCTCTCAGGGGGCAGACACCTTC.